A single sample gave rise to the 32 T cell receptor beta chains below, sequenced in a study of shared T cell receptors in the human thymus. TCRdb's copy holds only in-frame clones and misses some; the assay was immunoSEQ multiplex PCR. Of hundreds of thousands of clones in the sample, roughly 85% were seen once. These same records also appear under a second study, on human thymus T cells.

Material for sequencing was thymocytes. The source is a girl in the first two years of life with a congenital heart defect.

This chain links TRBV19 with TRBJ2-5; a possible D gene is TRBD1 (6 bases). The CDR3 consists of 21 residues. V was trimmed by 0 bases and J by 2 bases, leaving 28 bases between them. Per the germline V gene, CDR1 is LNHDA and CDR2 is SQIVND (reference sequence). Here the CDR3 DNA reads TGTGCCAGTAGTATAGAGGTGGGCCCTTGGACAGCCATGTTAACGCAAGAGACCCAGTACTTC. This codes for CASSIEVGPWTAMLTQETQYF.

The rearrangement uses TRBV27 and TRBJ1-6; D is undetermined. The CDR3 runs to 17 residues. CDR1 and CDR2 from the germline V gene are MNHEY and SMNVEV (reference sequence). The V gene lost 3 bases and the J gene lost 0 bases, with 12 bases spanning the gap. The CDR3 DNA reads TGTGCCAGCAGTTTTGGCAGGATTAGCTCCTATAATTCACCCCTCCACTTT. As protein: CASSFGRISSYNSPLHF.

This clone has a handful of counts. CDR3 coding DNA: TGTGCCAGCAGCCCCAGGGCCGGAATTATCTATGGCTACACCTTC. Protein: CASSPRAGIIYGYTF. The chain has TRBV9 and TRBJ1-2, with D tentatively TRBD1 (5 bases). Germline values: CDR1 SGDLS, CDR2 YYNGEE. V was cut by 4 bases and J by 4 bases, with 17 bases left in between. This CDR3 is 15 amino acids long.

Written as DNA, the CDR3 is TGCGCCAGCACCACCTCAGGGCCCCGACAGGGGCTGGATTCACCCCTCCACTTT. Translation gives CASTTSGPRQGLDSPLHF. The V call is TRBV10-2, the J call TRBJ1-6, with 8 nucleotides matching TRBD1. CDR3 length equals 18 residues. In germline, CDR1 is WSHSY, CDR2 SAAADI. V shed 7 bases, J shed 8 bases, and the junction held 19 bases outside the gene matches.

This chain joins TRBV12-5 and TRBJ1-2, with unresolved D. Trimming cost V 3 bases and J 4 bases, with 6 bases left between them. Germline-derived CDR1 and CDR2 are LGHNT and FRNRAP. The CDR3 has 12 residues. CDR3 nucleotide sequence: TGTGCTAGTGGTTTCGACACCTATGGCTACACCTTC. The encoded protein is CASGFDTYGYTF.

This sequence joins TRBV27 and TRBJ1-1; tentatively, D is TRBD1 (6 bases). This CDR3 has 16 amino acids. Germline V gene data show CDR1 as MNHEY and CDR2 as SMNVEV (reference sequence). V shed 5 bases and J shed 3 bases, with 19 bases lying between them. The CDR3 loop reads CASSRLATGFDTEAFF. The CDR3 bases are TGTGCCAGCAGTCGACTCGCAACAGGGTTTGACACTGAAGCTTTCTTT.

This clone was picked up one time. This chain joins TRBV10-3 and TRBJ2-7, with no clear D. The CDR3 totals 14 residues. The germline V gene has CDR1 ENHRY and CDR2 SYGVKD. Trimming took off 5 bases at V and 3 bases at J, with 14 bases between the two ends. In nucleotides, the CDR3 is TGTGCCATCAGTCCCGACTCGCCAGTCTACGAGCAGTACTTC. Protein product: CAISPDSPVYEQYF.

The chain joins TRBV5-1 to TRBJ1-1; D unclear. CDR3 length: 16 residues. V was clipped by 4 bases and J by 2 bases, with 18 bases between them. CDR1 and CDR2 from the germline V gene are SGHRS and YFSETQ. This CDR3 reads CASSSTYATENTEAFF. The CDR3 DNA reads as TGCGCCAGCAGCAGCACGTACGCCACAGAAAACACTGAAGCTTTCTTT.

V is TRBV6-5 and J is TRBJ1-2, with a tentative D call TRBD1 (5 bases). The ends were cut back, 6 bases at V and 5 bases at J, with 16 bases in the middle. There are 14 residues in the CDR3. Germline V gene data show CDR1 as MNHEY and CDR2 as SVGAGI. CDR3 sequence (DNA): TGTGCCAGCAGCCCCCTTACAGGACAATATGGCTACACCTTC. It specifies CASSPLTGQYGYTF.

The CDR3 nucleotides read TGTGCCAGCAGTGGGGACAGGGCGAACCCAGAGACCCAGTACTTC. This translates into CASSGDRANPETQYF. The chain carries TRBV6-5 and TRBJ2-5; 9 bases agree with TRBD1. The length of the CDR3 is 15 residues. Germline lookup yields CDR1 MNHEY and CDR2 SVGAGI. J lost 4 bases, V lost 5 bases, and 8 bases had no gene match.

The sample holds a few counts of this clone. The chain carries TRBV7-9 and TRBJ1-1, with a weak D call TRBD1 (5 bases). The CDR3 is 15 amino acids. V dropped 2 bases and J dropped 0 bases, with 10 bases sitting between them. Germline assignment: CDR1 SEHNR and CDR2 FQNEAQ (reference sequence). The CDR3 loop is CASSLTQDMNTEAFF. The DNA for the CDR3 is TGTGCCAGCAGCTTAACTCAGGACATGAACACTGAAGCTTTCTTT.

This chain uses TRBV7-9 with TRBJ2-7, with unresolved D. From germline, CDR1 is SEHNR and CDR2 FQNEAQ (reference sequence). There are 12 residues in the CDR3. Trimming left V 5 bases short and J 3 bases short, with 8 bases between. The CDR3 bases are TGTGCCAGCAGCGGCCGATACTACGAGCAGTACTTC. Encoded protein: CASSGRYYEQYF. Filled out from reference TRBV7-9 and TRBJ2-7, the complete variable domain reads DTGVSQNPRHKITKRGQNVTFRCDPISEHNRLYWYRQTLGQGPEFLTYFQNEAQLEKSRLLSDRFSAERPKGSFSTLEIQRTEQGDSAMYLCASSGRYYEQYFGPGTRLTVT.

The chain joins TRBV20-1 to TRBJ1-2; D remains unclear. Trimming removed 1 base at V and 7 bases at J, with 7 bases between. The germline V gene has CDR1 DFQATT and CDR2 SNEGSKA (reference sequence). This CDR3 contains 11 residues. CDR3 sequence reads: CSARGHFGYTF. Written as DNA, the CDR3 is TGCAGTGCTAGAGGTCACTTTGGCTACACCTTC.

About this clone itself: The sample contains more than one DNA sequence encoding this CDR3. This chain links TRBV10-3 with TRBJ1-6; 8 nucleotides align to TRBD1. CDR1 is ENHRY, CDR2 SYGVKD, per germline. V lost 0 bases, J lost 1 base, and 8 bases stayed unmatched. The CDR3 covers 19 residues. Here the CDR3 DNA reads TGTGCCATCAGTGAGTCCCTGGACAGGGAGGGGTCCTATAATTCACCCCTCCACTTT. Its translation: CAISESLDREGSYNSPLHF.

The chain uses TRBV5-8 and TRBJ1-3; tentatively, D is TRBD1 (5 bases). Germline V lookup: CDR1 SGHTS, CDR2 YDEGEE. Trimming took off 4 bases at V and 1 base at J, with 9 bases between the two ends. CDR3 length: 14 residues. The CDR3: CASSHAGSGNTIYF. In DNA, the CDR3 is TGTGCCAGCAGCCACGCAGGGTCTGGAAACACCATATATTTT.

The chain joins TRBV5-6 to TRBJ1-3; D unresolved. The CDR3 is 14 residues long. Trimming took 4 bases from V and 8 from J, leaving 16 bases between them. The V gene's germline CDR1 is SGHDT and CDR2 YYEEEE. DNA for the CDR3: TGTGCCAGCAGCGACGACCCGGGAGGAGACACCATATATTTT. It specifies CASSDDPGGDTIYF. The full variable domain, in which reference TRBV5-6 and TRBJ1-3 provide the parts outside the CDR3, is DAGVTQSPTHLIKTRGQQVTLRCSPKSGHDTVSWYQQALGQGPQFIFQYYEEEERQRGNFPDRFSGHQFPNYSSELNVNALLLGDSALYLCASSDDPGGDTIYFGEGSWLTVV.

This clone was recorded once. CDR3 sequence: CASSQTGQNTEAFF. The CDR3 DNA reads TGTGCCAGCAGCCAGACAGGGCAGAACACTGAAGCTTTCTTT. This sequence joins TRBV7-4 and TRBJ1-1, with 7 bases lining up with TRBD1. There are 14 residues in the CDR3. The V and J ends lost 5 bases and 1 base, in that order; junction bases with no gene match: 4. CDR1 and CDR2 from the germline V gene are SGHVT and SQSDAQ.

This CDR3 reads CASSTQQSSSTDTQYF. CDR3 sequence (DNA): TGTGCCAGCAGTACCCAACAGAGTTCTAGCACAGATACGCAGTATTTT. This chain connects TRBV28 to TRBJ2-3; no firm D call. CDR1 and CDR2 from the germline V gene are MDHEN and SYDVKM. The CDR3 has 16 residues. Trimming removed 5 bases from V and 0 bases from J, with 15 bases in between.

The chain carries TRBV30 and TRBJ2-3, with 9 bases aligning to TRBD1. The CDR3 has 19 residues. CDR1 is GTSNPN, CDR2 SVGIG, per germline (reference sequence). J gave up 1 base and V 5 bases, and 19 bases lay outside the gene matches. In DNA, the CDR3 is TGTGCCTGGGGGCAACAGGGGGCGCTGATACTTGGGGGCACAGATACGCAGTATTTT. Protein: CAWGQQGALILGGTDTQYF.

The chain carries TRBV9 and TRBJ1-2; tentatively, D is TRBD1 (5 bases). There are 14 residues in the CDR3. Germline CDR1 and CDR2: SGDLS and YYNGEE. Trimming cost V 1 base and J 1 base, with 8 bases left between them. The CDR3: CASSVLGGNYGYTF. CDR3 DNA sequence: TGTGCCAGCAGCGTATTGGGGGGTAACTATGGCTACACCTTC.

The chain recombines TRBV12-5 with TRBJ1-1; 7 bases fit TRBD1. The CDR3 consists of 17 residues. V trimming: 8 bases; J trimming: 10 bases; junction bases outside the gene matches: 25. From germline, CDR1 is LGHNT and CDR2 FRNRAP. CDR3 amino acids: CASSERSRYRGFDGAFF. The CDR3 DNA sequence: TGTGCTAGTTCCGAGAGGTCTCGTTACAGGGGATTCGATGGAGCTTTCTTT.

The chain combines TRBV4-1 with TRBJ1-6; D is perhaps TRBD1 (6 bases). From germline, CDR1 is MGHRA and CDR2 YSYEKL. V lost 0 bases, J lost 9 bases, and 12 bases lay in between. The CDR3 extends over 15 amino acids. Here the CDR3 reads CASSQDRGSGSPLHF. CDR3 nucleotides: TGCGCCAGCAGCCAAGACAGGGGATCAGGTTCACCCCTCCACTTT.

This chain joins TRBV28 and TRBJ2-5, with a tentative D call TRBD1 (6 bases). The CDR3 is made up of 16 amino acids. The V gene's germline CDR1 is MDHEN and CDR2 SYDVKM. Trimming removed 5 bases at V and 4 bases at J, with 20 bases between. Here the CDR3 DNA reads TGTGCCAGCAGTCTCCGTATACCACAGGGACGAGAGACCCAGTACTTC. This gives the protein CASSLRIPQGRETQYF.

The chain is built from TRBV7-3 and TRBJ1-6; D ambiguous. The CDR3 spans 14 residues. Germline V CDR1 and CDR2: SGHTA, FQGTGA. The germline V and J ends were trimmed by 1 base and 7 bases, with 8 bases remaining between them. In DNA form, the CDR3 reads TGTGCCAGCAGCTTAAATTCGGGGAATTCACCCCTCCACTTT. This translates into CASSLNSGNSPLHF. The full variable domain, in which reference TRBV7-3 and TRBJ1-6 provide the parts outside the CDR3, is GAGVSQTPSNKVTEKGKYVELRCDPISGHTALYWYRQSLGQGPEFLIYFQGTGAADDSGLPNDRFFAVRPEGSVSTLKIQRTERGDSAVYLCASSLNSGNSPLHFGNGTRLTVT.

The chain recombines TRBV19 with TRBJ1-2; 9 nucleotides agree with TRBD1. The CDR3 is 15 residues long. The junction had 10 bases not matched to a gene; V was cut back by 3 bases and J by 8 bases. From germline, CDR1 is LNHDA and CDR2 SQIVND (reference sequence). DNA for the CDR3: TGTGCCAGTAGTATGTGTGACGGGACAGGGTACGGCTACACCTTC. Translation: CASSMCDGTGYGYTF.

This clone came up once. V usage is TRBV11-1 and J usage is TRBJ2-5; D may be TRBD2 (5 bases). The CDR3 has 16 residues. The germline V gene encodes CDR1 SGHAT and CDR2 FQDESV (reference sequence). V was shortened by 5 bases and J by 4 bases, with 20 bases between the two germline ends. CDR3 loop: CASSPGRRVFRETQYF. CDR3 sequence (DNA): TGTGCCAGCAGCCCCGGGCGGCGGGTCTTCCGAGAGACCCAGTACTTC. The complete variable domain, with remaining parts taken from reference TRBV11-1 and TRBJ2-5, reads EAEVAQSPRYKITEKSQAVAFWCDPISGHATLYWYRQILGQGPELLVQFQDESVVDDSQLPKDRFSAERLKGVDSTLKIQPAELGDSAMYLCASSPGRRVFRETQYFGPGTRLLVL.

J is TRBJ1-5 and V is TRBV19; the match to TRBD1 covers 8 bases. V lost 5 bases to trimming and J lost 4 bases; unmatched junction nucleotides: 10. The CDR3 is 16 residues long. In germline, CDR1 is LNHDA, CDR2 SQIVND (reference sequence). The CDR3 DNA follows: TGTGCCAGTAGTGTCGGGTCGGGACAGGAGAATCAGCCCCAGCATTTT. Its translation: CASSVGSGQENQPQHF.

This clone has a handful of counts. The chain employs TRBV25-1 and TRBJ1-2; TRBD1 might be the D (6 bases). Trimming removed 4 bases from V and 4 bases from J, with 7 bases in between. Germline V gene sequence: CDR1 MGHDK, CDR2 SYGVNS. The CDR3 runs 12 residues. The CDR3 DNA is TGTGCCAGCAGTGGGACAGTCTATGGCTACACCTTC. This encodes CASSGTVYGYTF.

CDR3 coding DNA: TGCGCCAGCAGCCAAGCTTCCCCGACCGGGACAGGCCCGTATAATTCACCCCTCCACTTT. Amino acid sequence: CASSQASPTGTGPYNSPLHF. The chain joins TRBV4-3 to TRBJ1-6; 8 bases map to TRBD1. With 1 base clipped from V and 4 bases from J, the junction kept 15 bases outside the gene matches. The CDR3 loop spans 20 amino acids. Germline-derived CDR1 and CDR2 are LGHNA and YSLEER.

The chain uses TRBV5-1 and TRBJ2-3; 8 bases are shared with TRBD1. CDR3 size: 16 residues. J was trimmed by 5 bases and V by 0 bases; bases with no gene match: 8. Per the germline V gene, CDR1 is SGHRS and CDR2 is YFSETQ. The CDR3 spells CASSLGGTGQEDTQYF. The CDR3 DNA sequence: TGCGCCAGCAGCTTGGGCGGGACAGGTCAGGAAGATACGCAGTATTTT. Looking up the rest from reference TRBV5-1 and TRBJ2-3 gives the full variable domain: KAGVTQTPRYLIKTRGQQVTLSCSPISGHRSVSWYQQTPGQGLQFLFEYFSETQRNKGNFPGRFSGRQFSNSRSEMNVSTLELGDSALYLCASSLGGTGQEDTQYFGPGTRLTVL.

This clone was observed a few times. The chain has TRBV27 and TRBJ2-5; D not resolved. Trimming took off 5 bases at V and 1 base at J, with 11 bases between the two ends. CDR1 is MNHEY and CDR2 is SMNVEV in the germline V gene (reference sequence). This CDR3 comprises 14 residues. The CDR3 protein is CASSIGPLQETQYF. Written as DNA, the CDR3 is TGTGCCAGCAGTATTGGGCCTCTCCAAGAGACCCAGTACTTC.

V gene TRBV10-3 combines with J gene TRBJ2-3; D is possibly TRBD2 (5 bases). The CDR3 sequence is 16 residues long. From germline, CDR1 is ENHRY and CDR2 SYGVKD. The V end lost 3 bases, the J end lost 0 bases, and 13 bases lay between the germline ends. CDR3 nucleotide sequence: TGTGCCATCAGTGACCTCCACTGGACTAGCACAGATACGCAGTATTTT. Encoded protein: CAISDLHWTSTDTQYF.